This entry lists 8 T cell receptor beta chains sequenced from one sample in a study of identical twins. TCRdb re-derived calls from the 5' RACE reads in MiXCR, one entry per CDR3 protein. Here the sample spans some 560,000 distinct CDR3 sequences, over 8.5% being singletons. The sample was also reused in another study, on yellow fever vaccine responses in identical twins.

The specimen sequenced was PBMCs. The receptor source for this set is a young woman in good health.

This clonotype has at least ten counts. CDR3 in amino acids: CASSSRTGIAYEQYF. CDR3 nucleotides: TGCGCCAGCAGCAGCAGGACAGGGATCGCCTACGAGCAGTACTTC. The chain employs TRBV4-3 and TRBJ2-7, with TRBD1 matching 8 bases. CDR1 and CDR2 (germline): LGHNA, YSLEER. The CDR3 runs 15 residues. V was pared by 5 bases and J by 2 bases, with 8 bases of the junction left unmatched.

This clonotype came up once. The chain employs TRBV30 and TRBJ2-3, with D possibly matching TRBD1 (6 bases). Germline V gene data show CDR1 as GTSNPN and CDR2 as SVGIG (reference sequence). V shed 0 bases and J shed 5 bases, with 15 bases lying between them. CDR3 length: 15 residues. DNA of the CDR3: TGTGCCTGGAGTGTACAGGGTTATAGAGTAGATACGCAGTATTTT. Amino acid sequence: CAWSVQGYRVDTQYF.

This clonotype was counted between two and nine times. CDR3: CASSLVQAGSLPFSYEQYF. The CDR3 nucleotides read TGCGCCAGCAGCTTGGTGCAGGCCGGGTCCCTCCCATTCTCCTACGAGCAGTACTTC. The chain employs TRBV5-1 and TRBJ2-7; D remains ambiguous. The CDR3 totals 19 residues. Germline V CDR1 and CDR2: SGHRS, YFSETQ. V shed 0 bases and J shed 0 bases, with 22 bases lying between them.

In this sample, this clonotype turned up many times. This chain uses TRBV20-1 with TRBJ2-1; 8 positions agree with TRBD2. The germline CDR1 and CDR2 sequences are DFQATT and SNEGSKA (reference sequence). V lost 6 bases, J lost 6 bases, and 19 bases stayed unmatched. The CDR3 spans 17 residues. The CDR3 spells CSAPKTFPAGGANEQFF. In nucleotides, the CDR3 is TGCAGTGCCCCAAAGACCTTCCCGGCGGGAGGAGCCAATGAGCAGTTCTTC.

The gene calls are TRBV5-8 and TRBJ2-3; 12 bases are shared with TRBD1. CDR3 length equals 17 residues. The germline gives CDR1 SGHTS, CDR2 YDEGEE. V shed 0 bases, J shed 4 bases, and the junction held 6 bases outside the gene matches. Here the CDR3 reads CASSLVRDRGLADTQYF. CDR3 coding DNA: TGTGCCAGCAGCTTGGTTCGGGACAGGGGGCTAGCAGATACGCAGTATTTT.

This rearrangement joins TRBV7-2 to TRBJ2-7; 8 bases agree with TRBD1. Per the germline V gene, CDR1 is SGHTA and CDR2 is FQGNSA. Trimming cost V 1 base and J 5 bases; bases outside gene matches: 7. The CDR3 is 15 amino acids. The CDR3 bases are TGTGCCAGCAGCTTAGATCCGGGACAGGACCACGAGCAGTACTTC. Its protein is CASSLDPGQDHEQYF.

This clonotype occurred a few times. The V and J genes are TRBV2 and TRBJ2-3; D gene uncertain. Germline V gene lookup returns CDR1 SNHLY and CDR2 FYNNEI. This CDR3 region has 14 residues. Trimming removed 6 bases at V and 5 bases at J, with 15 bases between. CDR3 protein: CASRPEAKGDTQYF. CDR3 nucleotides: TGTGCCAGCAGGCCTGAGGCAAAGGGAGATACGCAGTATTTT.

The chain carries TRBV30 and TRBJ2-3; D is possibly TRBD2 (5 bases). The germline V and J ends were trimmed by 2 bases and 6 bases, with 12 bases remaining between them. Germline V gives CDR1 GTSNPN, CDR2 SVGIG (reference sequence). CDR3 length: 13 residues. The chain's CDR3 is CAWSFGVPDTQYF. In DNA, the CDR3 is TGTGCCTGGAGTTTCGGGGTTCCCGATACGCAGTATTTT.